What follows are 29 T cell receptor beta chains derived from one specimen sequenced in a study of shared clonotypes between healthy human individuals. This table comes from immunoSEQ multiplex PCR, and its TCRdb copy is limited to in-frame clones, with some not included. Among fewer than 200,000 clones listed, approximately 61% were seen once. The specimen sequenced was memory CD4+ T cells sorted from blood. As to subset: CD45RA-negative fraction. The source of these receptors is a man under 40 in good health.

J is TRBJ2-5 and V is TRBV11-3; 11 bases align to TRBD2. V lost 5 bases to trimming and J lost 5 bases; unmatched junction nucleotides: 13. From germline, CDR1 is SGHNT and CDR2 YENEEA. The CDR3 runs to 17 residues. As DNA, the CDR3 is TGTGCCAGCAGCGCGGGACTAGCGGTGGGTCGTGGGGAGACCCAGTACTTC. This codes for CASSAGLAVGRGETQYF. The entire variable domain, with the rest obtained from reference TRBV11-3 and TRBJ2-5, is as follows: EAGVVQSPRYKIIEKKQPVAFWCNPISGHNTLYWYLQNLGQGPELLIRYENEEAVDDSQLPKDRFSAERLKGVDSTLKIQPAELGDSAVYLCASSAGLAVGRGETQYFGPGTRLLVL.

Comment on this clone: This sample also contains other DNA sequences that code for the same CDR3. This rearrangement joins TRBV27 to TRBJ1-5; tentatively, D is TRBD1 (5 bases). The CDR3 spans 13 residues. Per the germline V gene, CDR1 is MNHEY and CDR2 is SMNVEV (reference sequence). The V gene lost 5 bases and the J gene lost 6 bases, with 11 bases spanning the gap. The CDR3 region has the DNA TGTGCCAGCAGTCCCCCGGGGGGTCAGCCCCAGCATTTT. Translation gives CASSPPGGQPQHF.

V is TRBV7-9 and J is TRBJ2-7; D call uncertain. CDR3 length: 12 amino acids. Germline assignment: CDR1 SEHNR and CDR2 FQNEAQ (reference sequence). The V and J ends lost 5 bases and 7 bases respectively, with 12 bases between them. The CDR3 is CASSQESREQYF. The DNA for the CDR3 is TGTGCCAGCAGCCAGGAAAGTAGGGAGCAGTACTTC.

The gene calls are TRBV19 and TRBJ2-1; unclear D gene. Per the germline V gene, CDR1 is LNHDA and CDR2 is SQIVND (reference sequence). Trimming left V 3 bases short and J 0 bases short, with 9 bases between. The CDR3 sequence is 15 residues long. CDR3 DNA: TGTGCCAGTAGTATGGATAGGGCCTCCTACAATGAGCAGTTCTTC. It codes for CASSMDRASYNEQFF. The full variable domain, its missing parts supplied by reference TRBV19 and TRBJ2-1, is DGGITQSPKYLFRKEGQNVTLSCEQNLNHDAMYWYRQDPGQGLRLIYYSQIVNDFQKGDIAEGYSVSREKKESFPLTVTSAQKNPTAFYLCASSMDRASYNEQFFGPGTRLTVL.

This clone turned up a few times. The chain has TRBV2 and TRBJ2-5; D gene unclear. V lost 4 bases and J lost 4, with 7 bases in between. Looked up from germline, CDR1 is SNHLY and CDR2 is FYNNEI. The CDR3 totals 12 residues. The CDR3 reads CASSGLGETQYF. In DNA form, the CDR3 reads TGTGCCAGCAGTGGATTAGGAGAGACCCAGTACTTC.

This clone was detected once. This chain uses TRBV19 with TRBJ2-1; no definite D call. Trimming pared 2 bases from V and 12 bases from J, leaving 14 bases between. The CDR3 runs to 13 residues. CDR1 is LNHDA and CDR2 is SQIVND in the germline V gene (reference sequence). This CDR3 reads CASSIRASGAQFF. The CDR3 DNA reads TGTGCCAGTAGTATAAGGGCCTCCGGTGCGCAGTTCTTC.

This clone appeared a single time. Other DNA sequences within the sample encode an identical CDR3. V is TRBV14 and J is TRBJ1-5; D is unclear. From germline, CDR1 is SGHDN and CDR2 FVKESK. This CDR3 is 13 amino acids long. Trimming shortened V by 1 base and J by 4 bases, and 5 bases separated the two germline ends. CDR3 loop: CASSQGLNQPQHF. The CDR3 coding sequence is TGTGCCAGCAGCCAAGGACTGAATCAGCCCCAGCATTTT.

The genes are TRBV5-4 and TRBJ1-2, with a weak D call TRBD1 (6 bases). CDR3 size: 16 residues. Trimming took 4 bases from V and 8 from J, leaving 24 bases between them. Germline V gene data show CDR1 as SGHNT and CDR2 as YYREEE (reference sequence). Here the CDR3 DNA reads TGTGCCAGCAGCCACCCACCGGGCCGTCGCCAGGGGGGCTACACCTTC. It translates to CASSHPPGRRQGGYTF.

The chain recombines TRBV25-1 with TRBJ1-2; 8 nucleotides align to TRBD1. The germline CDR1 and CDR2 sequences are MGHDK and SYGVNS. The CDR3 consists of 15 residues. Trimming removed 1 base from V and 4 bases from J; junction bases left unmatched: 5. DNA for the CDR3: TGTGCCAGCAGTGAATTGCTGGACAGGGCCTATGGCTACACCTTC. Its protein product is CASSELLDRAYGYTF.

V gene TRBV28 combines with J gene TRBJ1-1; D possibly corresponds to TRBD1 (6 bases). Germline V gene data show CDR1 as MDHEN and CDR2 as SYDVKM. This CDR3 spans 16 amino acids. The V end was cut by 7 bases, the J end by 1 base, with 19 bases between. CDR3 loop: CASKGVRASWNTEAFF. CDR3 coding DNA: TGTGCCAGCAAGGGGGTCAGGGCTTCTTGGAACACTGAAGCTTTCTTT.

The chain carries TRBV5-8 and TRBJ1-1; D unresolved. The V and J ends lost 4 bases and 0 bases respectively, with 10 bases between them. The CDR3 spans 14 residues. CDR1 and CDR2 from the germline V gene are SGHTS and YDEGEE. CDR3: CASSLPTVNTEAFF. The CDR3 nucleotides read TGTGCCAGCAGCCTACCAACCGTGAACACTGAAGCTTTCTTT.

V usage is TRBV10-3 and J usage is TRBJ2-6; 9 bases map to TRBD1. The CDR3 totals 17 residues. V lost 1 base, J lost 1 base, and 2 bases stayed unmatched. The germline V gene encodes CDR1 ENHRY and CDR2 SYGVKD. The CDR3 here is CAISEWGQGSGANVLTF. The CDR3 nucleotides are TGTGCCATCAGTGAGTGGGGACAGGGATCTGGGGCCAACGTCCTGACTTTC.

The chain employs TRBV9 and TRBJ2-3, with 8 positions matching TRBD2. Trimming removed 0 bases from V and 4 bases from J; junction bases left unmatched: 7. CDR1 and CDR2 from the germline V gene are SGDLS and YYNGEE. The CDR3 spans 16 residues. The CDR3 protein is CASSVVGSGIPDTQYF. As DNA, the CDR3 is TGTGCCAGCAGCGTAGTCGGTAGCGGGATCCCAGATACGCAGTATTTT.

This clone appeared a few times. The chain combines TRBV10-3 with TRBJ2-1, with 9 bases matching TRBD1. V dropped 10 bases and J dropped 1; count of bases not matched to a gene: 14. CDR1 and CDR2 (germline): ENHRY, SYGVKD. This CDR3 has 17 amino acids. CDR3 in DNA: TGTGCCACCCAGGCGACCGCCGGGACAGGGTCCTACAATGAGCAGTTCTTC. As protein: CATQATAGTGSYNEQFF.

The CDR3 reads CASSPRPTNTEAFF. The CDR3 DNA reads TGTGCCAGCTCCCCCAGACCGACGAACACTGAAGCTTTCTTT. V is TRBV18 and J is TRBJ1-1; D is unresolved. The CDR3 is 14 residues long. CDR1 and CDR2 (germline): KGHSH, LQKENI. V lost 6 bases, J lost 1 base, and 12 bases lay in between.

The genes are TRBV11-2 and TRBJ1-5, with a tentative D call TRBD1 (6 bases). The CDR3 loop spans 13 amino acids. The ends were cut back, 5 bases at V and 5 bases at J, with 10 bases in the middle. Germline CDR1 SGHAT, CDR2 FQNNGV. The CDR3 is CASSPDRYQPQHF. CDR3 DNA: TGTGCCAGCAGCCCCGACAGGTATCAGCCCCAGCATTTT.

This clone has just a few counts. The chain uses TRBV19 and TRBJ2-6; D is ambiguous. CDR1 LNHDA and CDR2 SQIVND come from the germline V gene (reference sequence). CDR3 length equals 14 residues. With 2 bases removed from V and 0 bases from J, the gap between germline ends came to 2 bases. CDR3 coding DNA: TGTGCCAGTAGTATAAGCTCTGGGGCCAACGTCCTGACTTTC. Residues: CASSISSGANVLTF.

The V call is TRBV19, the J call TRBJ2-3; D call uncertain. The CDR3 consists of 15 residues. Looked up from germline, CDR1 is LNHDA and CDR2 is SQIVND (reference sequence). V dropped 6 bases and J dropped 2 bases, with 15 bases sitting between them. CDR3 nucleotide sequence: TGTGCCAGTAGCCCCCTCGCGGAACCCACAGATACGCAGTATTTT. It specifies CASSPLAEPTDTQYF.

CDR3 amino acids: CASITGGTTKTQYF. CDR3 coding DNA: TGTGCAAGTATTACAGGGGGAACGACGAAGACCCAGTACTTC. This sequence joins TRBV12-2 and TRBJ2-5; no check of the table's D call, TRBD1, against the DNA was made. TRBV12-2 is a listed pseudogene. There are 14 residues in the CDR3.

This clone was observed a few times. This rearrangement joins TRBV6-5 to TRBJ1-3; no clear D. Trimming cost V 6 bases and J 6 bases, with 18 bases left between them. The germline V gene has CDR1 MNHEY and CDR2 SVGAGI. The CDR3 is 15 amino acids. The CDR3 coding sequence is TGTGCCAGCAGCCGAGCTATCGAAATGGAAAACACCATATATTTT. Protein sequence: CASSRAIEMENTIYF.

The V call is TRBV7-9, the J call TRBJ1-2, with 7 bases that match TRBD1. This CDR3 spans 16 amino acids. Germline V gene lookup returns CDR1 SEHNR and CDR2 FQNEAQ (reference sequence). The V and J ends lost 7 bases and 7 bases, in that order; junction bases with no gene match: 18. CDR3 loop: CASTQTQGRGVVGYTF. The CDR3, as DNA: TGTGCCAGCACCCAAACACAGGGGCGCGGGGTCGTTGGCTACACCTTC. Together with reference TRBV7-9 and TRBJ1-2, the CDR3 gives the full variable domain: DTGVSQNPRHKITKRGQNVTFRCDPISEHNRLYWYRQTLGQGPEFLTYFQNEAQLEKSRLLSDRFSAERPKGSFSTLEIQRTEQGDSAMYLCASTQTQGRGVVGYTFGSGTRLTVV.

V is TRBV7-4 and J is TRBJ2-2, with D uncertain. Germline loops: CDR1 SGHVT, CDR2 SQSDAQ. V shed 7 bases and J shed 2 bases, with 2 bases lying between them. This CDR3 is built from 11 residues. The CDR3 here is CASTNTGELFF. DNA of the CDR3: TGTGCCAGCACTAACACCGGGGAGCTGTTTTTT.

Remarks on this clone: Germline is not matched at one junction end, which may reflect a read error. The sample holds other DNA sequences that translate to the same CDR3. V is TRBV5-1 and J is TRBJ2-7, with 15 bases that match TRBD2. The CDR3 runs to 18 residues. The germline CDR1 and CDR2 sequences are SGHRS and YFSETQ. CDR3 sequence reads: CASSSGLAGGPSSYEQYF. CDR3 DNA sequence: TGCGCCAGCAGCTCCGGACTAGCGGGAGGGCCTTCCTCCTACGAGCAGTATTTC.

The chain has TRBV9 and TRBJ2-1, with 8 nucleotides matching TRBD1. This CDR3 is 15 amino acids long. Germline assignment: CDR1 SGDLS and CDR2 YYNGEE. V gave up 4 bases and J gave up 8 bases; unmatched junction bases: 11. CDR3 DNA: TGTGCCAGCAGCCCGAGGGACAGGAAGGGCTATGAGCAGTTCTTC. Translating it yields CASSPRDRKGYEQFF.

The V gene is TRBV7-3, the J gene TRBJ2-3; 11 bases align to TRBD2. J gave up 3 bases and V 4 bases, and 21 bases lay outside the gene matches. The germline gives CDR1 SGHTA, CDR2 FQGTGA. The CDR3 has 21 amino acids. The CDR3 DNA reads as TGTGCCAGCAGCTCCCACTCCACTAGCGGGAGAGGTCACCACCGGACAGATACGCAGTATTTT. Residues: CASSSHSTSGRGHHRTDTQYF.

The chain couples TRBV6-6 to TRBJ1-1; D gene ambiguous. The V gene lost 0 bases and the J gene lost 0 bases, with 5 bases spanning the gap. The CDR3 contains 14 residues. Germline CDR1 MNHNY, CDR2 SVGAGI (reference sequence). This CDR3 is CASSYSQLNTEAFF. Here the CDR3 DNA reads TGTGCCAGCAGTTACTCTCAACTGAACACTGAAGCTTTCTTT.

This clone has more than one count but fewer than ten. This chain connects TRBV2 to TRBJ1-1, with D unresolved. Trimming pared 7 bases from V and 1 base from J, leaving 10 bases between. Germline CDR1 SNHLY, CDR2 FYNNEI. This CDR3 contains 13 residues. CDR3 sequence reads: CASKPDGNTEAFF. The DNA for the CDR3 is TGTGCCAGCAAGCCAGACGGGAACACTGAAGCTTTCTTT.

This chain links TRBV18 with TRBJ2-7; TRBD1 agrees at 9 bases. In germline, CDR1 is KGHSH, CDR2 LQKENI. This CDR3 comprises 14 residues. J lost 5 bases, V lost 5 bases, and 7 bases had no gene match. This CDR3 is CASSSKTGGDEQYF. The CDR3 region has the DNA TGTGCCAGCTCATCAAAGACAGGGGGGGACGAGCAGTACTTC.

Many counts were recorded for this clone. The V call is TRBV5-1, the J call TRBJ2-3; 9 bases agree with TRBD2. V trimming: 7 bases; J trimming: 4 bases; junction bases outside the gene matches: 13. The CDR3 runs 16 residues. Germline V gene data show CDR1 as SGHRS and CDR2 as YFSETQ. In nucleotides, the CDR3 is TGCGCCAGCCGGATCCTTGCGGGAGGGCCGGCAGATACGCAGTATTTT. Its translation: CASRILAGGPADTQYF.